The clone carrying this T cell receptor (beta chain) appeared a few times. A second PCR, run for about 7 to 11 cycles, used a sample-barcoded 5' primer plus a J-beta primer mix. All cDNA molecules were each tagged by a template-switch adaptor with 12 random nucleotides. TCRdb recomputed calls from the 5' RACE reads with MiXCR, one row per CDR3 protein. Of some 700,000 distinct CDR3 sequences listed, more than 40% are singletons. This specimen belongs to a study of blood T cells in healthy people across ages. Specimen: blood. The sequence came from an older woman in good health.

CDR3 DNA: TGTGCCAGCAGCCCGGGGGCCCAGGTTAATGAGCAGTTCTTC. This codes for CASSPGAQVNEQFF. The V call is TRBV7-2, the J call TRBJ2-1; tentatively, D is TRBD1 or TRBD2 (6 bases each). CDR1 is SGHTA, CDR2 FQGNSA, per germline. Trimming removed 5 bases from V and 7 bases from J, with 15 bases in between. The CDR3 length is 14 residues.